This section outlines one T cell receptor (beta chain) sequence together with its context. The record originates from a study of OX40 agonist ivuxolimab in advanced cancers. With 4 bases removed from V and 6 bases from J, the gap between germline ends came to 8 bases. CDR1 and CDR2 from the germline V gene are SGHVS and FQNEAQ. This CDR3 comprises 12 residues. Data came from immunoSEQ multiplex PCR; TCRdb stores just in-frame clones and leaves some out. The table lists just over 95,000 clones, 90% of them singletons, with approximately 0.16% in the top ten. Sequencing used CD4+ or CD8+ T cells sorted from blood, obtained in a trial of the OX40 agonist ivuxolimab. The TCR comes from an adult with an advanced solid tumor such as melanoma, head and neck, liver or kidney cancer. The chain links TRBV7-8 to TRBJ2-3; D unresolved. The CDR3 coding sequence is TGTGCCAGCAGCTGGACCGTCGATACGCAGTATTTT. This codes for CASSWTVDTQYF.